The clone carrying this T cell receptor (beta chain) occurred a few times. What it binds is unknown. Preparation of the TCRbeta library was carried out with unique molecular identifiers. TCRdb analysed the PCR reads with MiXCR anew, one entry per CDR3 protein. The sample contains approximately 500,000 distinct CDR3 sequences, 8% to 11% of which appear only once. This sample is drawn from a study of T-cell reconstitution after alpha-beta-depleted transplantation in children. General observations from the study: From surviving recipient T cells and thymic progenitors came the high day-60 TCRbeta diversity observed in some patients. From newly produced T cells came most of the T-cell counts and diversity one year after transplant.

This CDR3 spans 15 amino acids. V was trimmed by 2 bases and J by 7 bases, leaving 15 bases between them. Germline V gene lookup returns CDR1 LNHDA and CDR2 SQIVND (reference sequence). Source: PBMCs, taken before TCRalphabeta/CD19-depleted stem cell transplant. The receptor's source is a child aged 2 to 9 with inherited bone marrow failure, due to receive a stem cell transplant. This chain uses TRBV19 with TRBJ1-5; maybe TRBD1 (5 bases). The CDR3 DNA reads TGTGCCAGTAGTATACTCCTCGGGGGTTGGCAGCCCCAGCATTTT. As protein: CASSILLGGWQPQHF.